This T cell receptor (beta chain) derives from a study of identical twins. General study points: Compared with unrelated sharing, twin-shared out-of-frame alpha sequences had more low-probability sequences. Cross-sectional statistics, not tracking of the same donors, supported the conclusions.

In this sample, this clonotype turned up a few times. Its antigen is still unknown. A universal primer site was added by template switching, and unique molecular identifiers were carried by the cDNA. TCRdb called the 5' RACE reads again in MiXCR, with one record for every CDR3 protein. The data hold 690,000 or so distinct CDR3 sequences, with 8.5% to 9% observed a single time. These data were likewise used in another study, on yellow fever vaccine responses in identical twins. This second report adds: A vaccine T cell response that seemed partly convergent and partly personalized was reported in twins.

This clonotype was sampled from a woman under 30 in good health. The source material was PBMCs.

The CDR3 sequence is CASSSRILAELSTDTQYF. The CDR3 DNA is TGTGCCAGCAGTTCGAGAATACTAGCGGAGTTGAGCACAGATACGCAGTATTTT. The chain has TRBV28 and TRBJ2-3; 8 bases line up with TRBD2. The J segment lost 0 bases and the V segment lost 4 bases, leaving 12 bases of the junction unmatched. The CDR3 is made up of 18 amino acids. Germline values: CDR1 MDHEN, CDR2 SYDVKM.